This T cell receptor beta chain was captured by sequencing in a study of T-cell reconstitution after alpha-beta-depleted transplantation in children. Broader study findings: The origin of high day-60 TCRbeta diversity in some patients lay in surviving recipient T cells and thymic progenitors. Once a year had passed after transplant, T-cell counts and diversity came mostly from newly produced T cells. After transplant, at about two months, alpha-beta T cells were reportedly derived from several hundred expanded graft clones.

Ten or more counts support this clonotype. As yet, its antigen is unknown. Unique molecular identifiers were incorporated during preparation of the TCRbeta library. TCRdb processed the PCR reads anew with MiXCR; each CDR3 protein has one entry. This sample has more than 100,000 distinct CDR3 sequences, with roughly 24% found just once. Germline values: CDR1 SQVTM, CDR2 ANQGSEA. The V end lost 3 bases, the J end lost 1 base, and 9 bases lay between the germline ends. The CDR3 totals 13 residues. This TCR was sampled from a male patient between 2 and 15 years old who had a stem cell transplant for chronic granulomatous disease, so the T cells may come from the graft donor. Sequencing used PBMCs, mostly from graft donor cells, obtained 180 days after TCRalphabeta/CD19-depleted stem cell transplant. V is TRBV29-1 and J is TRBJ1-1; D gene uncertain. CDR3 in DNA: TGCAGCGTTGAGGCCCTCAAGAACACTGAAGCTTTCTTT. Encoded protein: CSVEALKNTEAFF. The complete variable domain, with remaining parts taken from reference TRBV29-1 and TRBJ1-1, reads SAVISQKPSRDICQRGTSLTIQCQVDSQVTMMFWYRQQPGQSLTLIATANQGSEATYESGFVIDKFPISRPNLTFSTLTVSNMSPEDSSIYLCSVEALKNTEAFFGQGTRLTVV.